What follows are 9 T cell receptor beta chains derived from one specimen sequenced in a study of T cell repertoires in cytomegalovirus infection. These receptors' targets are unknown. TCRdb itself ran the reads through MiXCR, one entry per CDR3 protein. The profile shows hundreds of thousands of distinct CDR3 sequences, 30% to 40% of them singletons. The specimen comprised cultured CD8+ T cells from PBMCs, sampled from culture after CMV antigen stimulation. These receptors all come from a human donor in good health (CMV status not recorded). Some clones in this sample may be carry-over from other donors' samples.

Ten or more counts support this clonotype. The gene calls are TRBV7-9 and TRBJ2-7, with TRBD1 matching over 10 bases. The CDR3 length is 15 residues. V shed 6 bases and J 3 bases; nucleotides not matched to a gene: 8. Per the germline V gene, CDR1 is SEHNR and CDR2 is FQNEAQ (reference sequence). The CDR3 region has the DNA TGTGCCAGCAGTCCCCCGGGGACAGGGGACTACGAGCAGTACTTC. This translates into CASSPPGTGDYEQYF.

The V call is TRBV7-2, the J call TRBJ1-2, with D unresolved. CDR1 is SGHTA, CDR2 FQGNSA, per germline. The length of the CDR3 is 14 residues. Deletions cut 6 bases from V and 6 bases from J, with 17 bases between. CDR3 nucleotide sequence: TGTGCCAGCAGGGTGAACAGAAACTCGGATGGCTACACCTTC. Translation: CASRVNRNSDGYTF.

V and J are TRBV11-2 and TRBJ1-1; TRBD1 matches at 9 bases. J gave up 3 bases and V 6 bases, and 8 bases lay outside the gene matches. This CDR3 has 15 residues. Germline CDR1 is SGHAT and CDR2 is FQNNGV. The CDR3 loop is CASRPNRGPDTEAFF. In DNA, the CDR3 is TGTGCCAGCAGACCGAACAGGGGGCCGGACACTGAAGCTTTCTTT.

In this sample, this clonotype turned up a few times. The chain combines TRBV27 with TRBJ1-5, with D perhaps TRBD1 (5 bases). The CDR3 loop spans 14 amino acids. Trimming shortened V by 6 bases and J by 6 bases, and 15 bases separated the two germline ends. Per the germline V gene, CDR1 is MNHEY and CDR2 is SMNVEV (reference sequence). The CDR3 reads CASRMGRASQPQHF. DNA of the CDR3: TGTGCCAGCAGAATGGGCAGGGCAAGTCAGCCCCAGCATTTT.

V is TRBV6-5 and J is TRBJ2-1; 13 nucleotides match TRBD2. CDR1 is MNHEY, CDR2 SVGAGI, per germline. V lost 6 bases and J lost 3; bases outside the gene matches: 8. The CDR3 is 17 amino acids. The CDR3 sequence: CASSPGTSGVGYNEQFF. The CDR3 DNA reads as TGTGCCAGCAGCCCCGGGACTAGCGGGGTGGGCTACAATGAGCAGTTCTTC.

V and J are TRBV15 and TRBJ2-3; D call uncertain. V was cut by 5 bases and J by 4 bases, with 13 bases left in between. CDR1 LNHNV and CDR2 YYDKDF come from the germline V gene (reference sequence). The CDR3 totals 14 residues. DNA of the CDR3: TGTGCCACCAGCTTCCTGACCCCTCCAGATACGCAGTATTTT. This sequence encodes CATSFLTPPDTQYF.

V usage is TRBV27 and J usage is TRBJ2-7; the D is unclear. V was clipped by 1 base and J by 0 bases, with 7 bases between them. This CDR3 has 14 amino acids. Germline values: CDR1 MNHEY, CDR2 SMNVEV (reference sequence). In nucleotides, the CDR3 is TGTGCCAGCAGTTTATATAGTTTCTCCTACGAGCAGTACTTC. Protein: CASSLYSFSYEQYF.

The sample holds many counts of this clonotype. J is TRBJ2-1 and V is TRBV7-6, with 8 bases matching TRBD2. The CDR3 is 17 residues long. V lost 4 bases and J lost 4; bases outside the gene matches: 12. CDR1 is SGHVS, CDR2 FNYEAQ, per germline. This CDR3 is CASSSVASGGTYNEQFF. In DNA, the CDR3 is TGTGCCAGCAGCTCTGTAGCCAGCGGGGGTACTTACAATGAGCAGTTCTTC.

The chain employs TRBV4-1 and TRBJ1-4; a weak D match, TRBD1 (6 bases). Germline V gives CDR1 MGHRA, CDR2 YSYEKL. V was shortened by 3 bases and J by 6 bases, with 20 bases between the two germline ends. The CDR3 contains 17 residues. CDR3 in DNA: TGCGCCAGCAGCCACCCCCCCGGGGCAGGGGAGGATGAAAAACTGTTTTTT. Translation gives CASSHPPGAGEDEKLFF.